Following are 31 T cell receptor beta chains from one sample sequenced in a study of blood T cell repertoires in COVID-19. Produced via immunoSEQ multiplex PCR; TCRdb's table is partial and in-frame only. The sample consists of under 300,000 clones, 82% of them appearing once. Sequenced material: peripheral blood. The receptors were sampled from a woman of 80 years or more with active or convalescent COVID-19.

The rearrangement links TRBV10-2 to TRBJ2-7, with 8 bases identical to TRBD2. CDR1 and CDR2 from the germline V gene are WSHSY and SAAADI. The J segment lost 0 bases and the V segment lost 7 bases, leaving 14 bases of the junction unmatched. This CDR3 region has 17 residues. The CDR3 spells CASTGGADGVASYEQYF. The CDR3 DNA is TGCGCCAGCACCGGGGGGGCCGACGGGGTCGCCTCCTACGAGCAGTACTTC.

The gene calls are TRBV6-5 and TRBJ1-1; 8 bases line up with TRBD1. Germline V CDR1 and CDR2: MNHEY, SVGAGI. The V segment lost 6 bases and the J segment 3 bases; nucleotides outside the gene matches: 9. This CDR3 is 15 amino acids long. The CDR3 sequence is CASRRQGSLDTEAFF. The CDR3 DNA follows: TGTGCCAGCAGACGACAGGGGAGCTTGGACACTGAAGCTTTCTTT.

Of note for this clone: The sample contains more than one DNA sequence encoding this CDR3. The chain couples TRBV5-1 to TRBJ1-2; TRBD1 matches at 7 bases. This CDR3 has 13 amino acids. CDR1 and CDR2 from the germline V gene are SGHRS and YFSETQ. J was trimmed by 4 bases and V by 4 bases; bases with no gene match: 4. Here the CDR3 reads CASSGTGAYGYTF. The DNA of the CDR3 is TGCGCCAGCAGCGGAACAGGGGCCTATGGCTACACCTTC.

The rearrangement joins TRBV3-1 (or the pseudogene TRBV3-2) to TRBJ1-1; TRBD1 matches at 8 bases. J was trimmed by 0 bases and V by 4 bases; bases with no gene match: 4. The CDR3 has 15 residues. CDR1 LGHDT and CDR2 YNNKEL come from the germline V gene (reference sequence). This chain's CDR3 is CASSLTGALNTEAFF. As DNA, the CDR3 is TGTGCCAGCAGCCTGACAGGGGCCCTGAACACTGAAGCTTTCTTT.

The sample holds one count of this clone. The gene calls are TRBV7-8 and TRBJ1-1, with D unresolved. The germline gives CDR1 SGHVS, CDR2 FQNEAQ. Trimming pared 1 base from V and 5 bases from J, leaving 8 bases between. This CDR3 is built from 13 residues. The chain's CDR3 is CASSLDSLTEAFF. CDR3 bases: TGTGCCAGCAGCTTAGACAGTTTGACTGAAGCTTTCTTT. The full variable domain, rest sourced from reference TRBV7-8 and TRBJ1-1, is GAGVSQSPRYKVAKRGQDVALRCDPISGHVSLFWYQQALGQGPEFLTYFQNEAQLDKSGLPSDRFFAERPEGSVSTLKIQRTQQEDSAVYLCASSLDSLTEAFFGQGTRLTVV.

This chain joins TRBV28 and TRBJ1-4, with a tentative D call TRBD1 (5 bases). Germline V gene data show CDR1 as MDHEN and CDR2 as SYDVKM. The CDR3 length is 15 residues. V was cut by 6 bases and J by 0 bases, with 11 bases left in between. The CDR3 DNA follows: TGTGCCAGCAGCCCAGGGATGACAACTAATGAAAAACTGTTTTTT. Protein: CASSPGMTTNEKLFF.

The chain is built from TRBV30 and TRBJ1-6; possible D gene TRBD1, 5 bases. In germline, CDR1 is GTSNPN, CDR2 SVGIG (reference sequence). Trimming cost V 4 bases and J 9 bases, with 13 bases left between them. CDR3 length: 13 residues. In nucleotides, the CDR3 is TGTGCCTGGACCGGGGGGGGTGGTTCACCCCTCCACTTT. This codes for CAWTGGGGSPLHF.

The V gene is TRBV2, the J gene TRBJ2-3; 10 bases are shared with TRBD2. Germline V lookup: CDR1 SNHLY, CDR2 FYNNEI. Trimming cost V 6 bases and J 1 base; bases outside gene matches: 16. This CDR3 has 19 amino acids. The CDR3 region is CASRARGLASLEGTDTQYF. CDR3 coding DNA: TGTGCCAGCAGGGCCCGGGGACTAGCGTCCCTCGAGGGCACAGATACGCAGTATTTT. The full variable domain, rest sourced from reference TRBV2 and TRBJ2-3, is EPEVTQTPSHQVTQMGQEVILRCVPISNHLYFYWYRQILGQKVEFLVSFYNNEISEKSEIFDDQFSVERPDGSNFTLKIRSTKLEDSAMYFCASRARGLASLEGTDTQYFGPGTRLTVL.

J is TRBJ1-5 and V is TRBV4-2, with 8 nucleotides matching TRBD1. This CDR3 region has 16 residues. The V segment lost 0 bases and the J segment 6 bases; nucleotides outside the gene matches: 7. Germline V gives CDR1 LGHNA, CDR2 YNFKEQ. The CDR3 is CASSQDRTGSGQPQHF. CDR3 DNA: TGTGCCAGCAGCCAAGATCGGACAGGGTCTGGTCAGCCCCAGCATTTT.

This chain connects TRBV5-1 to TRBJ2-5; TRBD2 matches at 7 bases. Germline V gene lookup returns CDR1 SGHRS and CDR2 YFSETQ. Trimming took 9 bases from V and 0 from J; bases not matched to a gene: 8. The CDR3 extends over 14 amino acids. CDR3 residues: CATSPGGNQETQYF. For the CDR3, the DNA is TGCGCCACCTCTCCCGGGGGGAACCAAGAGACCCAGTACTTC.

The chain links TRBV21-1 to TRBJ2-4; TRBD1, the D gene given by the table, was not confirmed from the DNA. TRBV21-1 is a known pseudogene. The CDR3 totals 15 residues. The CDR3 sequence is CASSLDSVAKNIQYF. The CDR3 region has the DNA TGTGCCAGCAGCCTCGACAGCGTAGCCAAAAACATTCAGTACTTC.

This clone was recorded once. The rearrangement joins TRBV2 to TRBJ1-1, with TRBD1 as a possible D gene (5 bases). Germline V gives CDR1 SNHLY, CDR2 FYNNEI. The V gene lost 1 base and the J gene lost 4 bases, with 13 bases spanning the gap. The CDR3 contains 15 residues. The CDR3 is CASSEVAGLVTEAFF. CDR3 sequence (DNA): TGTGCCAGCAGTGAAGTCGCGGGGCTTGTCACTGAAGCTTTCTTT.

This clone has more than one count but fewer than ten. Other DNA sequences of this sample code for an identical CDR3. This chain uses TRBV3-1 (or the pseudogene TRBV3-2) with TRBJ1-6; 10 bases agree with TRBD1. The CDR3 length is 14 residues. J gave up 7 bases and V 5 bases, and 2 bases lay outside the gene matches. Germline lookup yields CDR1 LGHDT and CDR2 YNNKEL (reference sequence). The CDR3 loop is CASSLGQGNSPLHF. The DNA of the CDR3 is TGTGCCAGCAGCTTGGGACAGGGGAATTCACCCCTCCACTTT.

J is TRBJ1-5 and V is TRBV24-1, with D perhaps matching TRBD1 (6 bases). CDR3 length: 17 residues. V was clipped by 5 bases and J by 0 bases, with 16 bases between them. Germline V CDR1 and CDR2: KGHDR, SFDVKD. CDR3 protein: CATSGRDTAYSNQPQHF. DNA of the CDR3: TGTGCCACCAGTGGCAGGGACACAGCTTATAGCAATCAGCCCCAGCATTTT.

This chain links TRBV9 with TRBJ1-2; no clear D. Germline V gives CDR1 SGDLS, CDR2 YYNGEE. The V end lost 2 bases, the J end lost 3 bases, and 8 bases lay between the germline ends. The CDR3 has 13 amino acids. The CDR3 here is CASSVIQYYGYTF. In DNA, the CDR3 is TGTGCCAGCAGCGTTATACAGTACTATGGCTACACCTTC.

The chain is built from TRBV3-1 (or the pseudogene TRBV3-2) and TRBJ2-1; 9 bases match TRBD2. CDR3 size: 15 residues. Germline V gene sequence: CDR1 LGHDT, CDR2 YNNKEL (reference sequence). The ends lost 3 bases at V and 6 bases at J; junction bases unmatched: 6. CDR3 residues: CASSHWTSVINEQFF. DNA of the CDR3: TGTGCCAGCAGCCATTGGACTAGCGTGATCAATGAGCAGTTCTTC.

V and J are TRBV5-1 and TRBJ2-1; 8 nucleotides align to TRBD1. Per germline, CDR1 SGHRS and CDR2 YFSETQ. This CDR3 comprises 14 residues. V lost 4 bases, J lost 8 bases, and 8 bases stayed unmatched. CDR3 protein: CASSLNRGLDEQFF. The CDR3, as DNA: TGCGCCAGCAGCCTGAACAGGGGGTTGGATGAGCAGTTCTTC.

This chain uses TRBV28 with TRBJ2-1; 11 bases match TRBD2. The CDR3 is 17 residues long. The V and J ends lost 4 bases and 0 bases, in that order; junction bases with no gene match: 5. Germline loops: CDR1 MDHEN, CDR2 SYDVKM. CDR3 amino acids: CASSSTSGKGSYNEQFF. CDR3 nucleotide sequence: TGTGCCAGCAGTTCGACTAGCGGGAAAGGCTCCTACAATGAGCAGTTCTTC.

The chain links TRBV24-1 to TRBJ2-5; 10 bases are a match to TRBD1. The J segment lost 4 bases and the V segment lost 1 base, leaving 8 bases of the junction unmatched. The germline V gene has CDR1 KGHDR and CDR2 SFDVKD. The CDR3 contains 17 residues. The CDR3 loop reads CATSDLGTGVSRETQYF. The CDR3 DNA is TGTGCCACCAGTGATTTAGGGACAGGGGTATCTAGAGAGACCCAGTACTTC.

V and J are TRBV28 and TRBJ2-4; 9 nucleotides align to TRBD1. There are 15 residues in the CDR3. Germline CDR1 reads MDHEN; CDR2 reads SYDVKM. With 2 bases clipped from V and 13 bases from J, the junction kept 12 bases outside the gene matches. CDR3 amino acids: CASSLMGQGKGVQYF. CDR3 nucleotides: TGTGCCAGCAGTTTAATGGGACAGGGCAAGGGTGTACAGTACTTC.

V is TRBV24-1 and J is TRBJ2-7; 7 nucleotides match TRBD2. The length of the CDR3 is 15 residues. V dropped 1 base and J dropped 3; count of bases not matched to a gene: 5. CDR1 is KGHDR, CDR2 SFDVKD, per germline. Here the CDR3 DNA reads TGTGCCACCAGTGATTTTGGGGGAGGGATCTACGAGCAGTACTTC. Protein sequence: CATSDFGGGIYEQYF.

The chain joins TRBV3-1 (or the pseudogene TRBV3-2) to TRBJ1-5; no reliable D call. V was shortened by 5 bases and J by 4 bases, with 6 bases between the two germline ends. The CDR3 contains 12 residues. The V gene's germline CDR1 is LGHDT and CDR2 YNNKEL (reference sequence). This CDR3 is CASSSVNQPQHF. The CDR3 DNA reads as TGTGCCAGCAGCTCCGTAAATCAGCCCCAGCATTTT.

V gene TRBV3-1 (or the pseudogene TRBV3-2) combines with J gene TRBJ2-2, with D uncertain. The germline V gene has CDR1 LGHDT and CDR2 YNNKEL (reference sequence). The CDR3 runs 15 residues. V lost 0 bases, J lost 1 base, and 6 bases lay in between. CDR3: CASSQDNRNTGELFF. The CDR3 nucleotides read TGTGCCAGCAGCCAAGATAATAGGAACACCGGGGAGCTGTTTTTT.

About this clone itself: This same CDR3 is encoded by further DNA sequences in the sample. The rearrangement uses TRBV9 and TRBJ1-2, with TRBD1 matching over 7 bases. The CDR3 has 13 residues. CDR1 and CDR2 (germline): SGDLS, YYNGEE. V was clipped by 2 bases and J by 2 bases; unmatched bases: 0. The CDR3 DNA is TGTGCCAGCAGCGTGGGACAGAACTATGGCTACACCTTC. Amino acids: CASSVGQNYGYTF.

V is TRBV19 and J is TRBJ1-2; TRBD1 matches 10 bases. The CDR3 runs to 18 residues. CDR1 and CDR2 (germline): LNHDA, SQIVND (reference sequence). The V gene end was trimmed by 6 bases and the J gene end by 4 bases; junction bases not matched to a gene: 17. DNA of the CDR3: TGTGCCAGTAGAGCCGGTGGACCCGGGGACAGGGGTGGCTATGGCTACACCTTC. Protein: CASRAGGPGDRGGYGYTF.

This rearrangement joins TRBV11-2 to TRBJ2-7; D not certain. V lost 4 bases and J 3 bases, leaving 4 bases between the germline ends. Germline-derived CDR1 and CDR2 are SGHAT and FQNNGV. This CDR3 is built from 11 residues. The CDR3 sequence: CASSSNYEQYF. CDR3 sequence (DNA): TGTGCCAGCAGCTCTAACTACGAGCAGTACTTC.

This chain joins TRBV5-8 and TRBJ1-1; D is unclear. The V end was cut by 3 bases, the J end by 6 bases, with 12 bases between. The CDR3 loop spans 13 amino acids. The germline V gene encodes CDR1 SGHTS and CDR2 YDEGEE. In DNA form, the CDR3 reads TGTGCCAGCAGCTACGAGAGGAGGTCTGAAGCTTTCTTT. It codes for CASSYERRSEAFF.

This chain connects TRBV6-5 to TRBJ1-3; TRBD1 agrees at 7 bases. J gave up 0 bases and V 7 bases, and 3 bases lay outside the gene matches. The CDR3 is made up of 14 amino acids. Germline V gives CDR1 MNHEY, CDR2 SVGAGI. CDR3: CASTRGNSGNTIYF. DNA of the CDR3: TGTGCCAGCACCAGGGGGAACTCTGGAAACACCATATATTTT.

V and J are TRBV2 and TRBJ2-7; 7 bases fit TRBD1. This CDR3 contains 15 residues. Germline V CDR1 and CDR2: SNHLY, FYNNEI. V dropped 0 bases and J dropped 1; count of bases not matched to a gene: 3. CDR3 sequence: CASSEASRGSYEQYF. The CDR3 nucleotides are TGTGCCAGCAGTGAAGCCAGCAGGGGGTCCTACGAGCAGTACTTC. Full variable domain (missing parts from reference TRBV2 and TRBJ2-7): EPEVTQTPSHQVTQMGQEVILRCVPISNHLYFYWYRQILGQKVEFLVSFYNNEISEKSEIFDDQFSVERPDGSNFTLKIRSTKLEDSAMYFCASSEASRGSYEQYFGPGTRLTVT.

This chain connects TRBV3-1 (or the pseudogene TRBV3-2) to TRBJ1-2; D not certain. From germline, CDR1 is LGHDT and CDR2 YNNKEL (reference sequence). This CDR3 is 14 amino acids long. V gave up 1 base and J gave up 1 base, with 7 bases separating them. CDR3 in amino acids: CASSQVLVNYGYTF. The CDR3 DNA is TGTGCCAGCAGCCAAGTCCTCGTTAACTATGGCTACACCTTC.

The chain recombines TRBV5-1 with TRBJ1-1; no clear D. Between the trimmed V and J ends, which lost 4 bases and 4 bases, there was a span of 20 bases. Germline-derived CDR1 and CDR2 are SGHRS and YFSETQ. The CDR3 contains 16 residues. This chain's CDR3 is CASSPEGVGGSTEAFF. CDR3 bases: TGCGCCAGCAGCCCCGAGGGTGTAGGAGGAAGCACTGAAGCTTTCTTT.